This TCR beta chain was recovered during a study of blood T cells in healthy people across ages. A second PCR, run for roughly 7 to 11 cycles, used a sample-barcoded 5' primer plus a J-beta primer mix. TCRdb re-analysed the 5' RACE reads in MiXCR, keeping a single row per CDR3 protein. The table has just under 750,000 distinct CDR3 sequences, 22% seen once; the top ten hold roughly 22%. This CDR3 is 14 amino acids long. CDR1 and CDR2 from the germline V gene are DFQATT and SNEGSKA (reference sequence). V lost 6 bases, J lost 1 base, and 13 bases lay in between. The source material was blood. V usage is TRBV20-1 and J usage is TRBJ2-4; D may be TRBD2 (6 bases). The sequence came from a man between 65 and 85 years old in good health. CDR3 amino acids: CSAPGSGAKNIQYF. The CDR3, as DNA: TGCAGTGCCCCCGGGAGTGGGGCCAAAAACATTCAGTACTTC.